The present TCR beta chain was sequenced within a study of blood T cells in healthy people across ages. Findings of the study overall: Per million T cells, TCR beta diversity dropped roughly linearly as age increased.

Each sample yielded at least 6.5 million isolated PBMCs. Germline trimming cut 3 bases from V and 2 bases from J; bases unmatched to any gene: 7. The CDR3 totals 15 residues. Germline CDR1 reads ENHRY; CDR2 reads SYGVKD. This clonotype was seen a single time. Its antigen is unidentified. The authors ran a second PCR of about 6 to 11 cycles using a sample-barcoded 5' primer and a J-beta primer mix. Each cDNA molecule, via a template-switch adaptor with 12 random nucleotides, was tagged. TCRdb independently ran MiXCR on the 5' RACE reads; one entry per CDR3 protein. The repertoire holds 550,000 to 800,000 distinct CDR3 sequences, with around a fifth as singletons.

The TCR was taken from a man in his sixties or seventies in good health. The rearrangement uses TRBV10-3 and TRBJ2-7; TRBD2 matches 7 bases. Sequenced sample: blood. The chain's CDR3 is CAISDSSGYAYEQYF. As DNA, the CDR3 is TGTGCCATCAGTGATTCTAGCGGATACGCCTACGAGCAGTACTTC.